Each of the 15 T cell receptor beta chains below was sequenced from the same sample in a study of CD8 T cells in Susac syndrome. Reverse transcription of roughly 0.5 to 1 ug RNA was carried out with random hexamers. TCRdb passed the immunoSEQ multiplex PCR reads through MiXCR, listing each CDR3 protein once. This sample has 160,000 or so distinct CDR3 sequences, with roughly 93% found just once. Specimen: CD4+ T cells from PBMCs. The source of these receptors is a human donor in good health.

The rearrangement links TRBV20-1 to TRBJ2-3; TRBD1 agrees at 8 bases. Germline assignment: CDR1 DFQATT and CDR2 SNEGSKA (reference sequence). J lost 5 bases, V lost 5 bases, and 9 bases had no gene match. The CDR3 length is 14 residues. The CDR3, as DNA: TGCAGTGCTCCGGGACAGGCTTTTTTAGATACGCAGTATTTT. Translated, it gives CSAPGQAFLDTQYF.

V usage is TRBV11-2 and J usage is TRBJ2-2, with TRBD1 identical over 8 bases. CDR3 length: 17 residues. J was trimmed by 5 bases and V by 0 bases; bases with no gene match: 8. Germline V lookup: CDR1 SGHAT, CDR2 FQNNGV. The CDR3 DNA follows: TGTGCCAGCAGCTTAGATATGTGGACAGGGCTAACCGGGGAGCTGTTTTTT. Encoded protein: CASSLDMWTGLTGELFF.

The chain has TRBV7-9 and TRBJ1-2; no definite D call. The V end was cut by 2 bases, the J end by 6 bases, with 13 bases between. Germline CDR1 SEHNR, CDR2 FQNEAQ (reference sequence). CDR3 length: 14 amino acids. The CDR3 loop reads CASSLKGGEDGYTF. The CDR3 DNA is TGTGCCAGCAGCTTAAAAGGCGGGGAGGATGGCTACACCTTC.

The chain recombines TRBV5-4 with TRBJ1-2; unclear D gene. The CDR3 sequence is 15 residues long. V shed 2 bases and J shed 0 bases, with 11 bases lying between them. Germline values: CDR1 SGHNT, CDR2 YYREEE (reference sequence). The CDR3 is CASSLYLGSNYGYTF. The CDR3 region has the DNA TGTGCCAGCAGCTTATACCTCGGATCTAACTATGGCTACACCTTC.

This chain uses TRBV6-2 or TRBV6-3 with TRBJ2-7; 10 bases line up with TRBD2. The CDR3 loop spans 15 amino acids. Germline assignment: CDR1 MNHEY and CDR2 SVGEGT. With 2 bases clipped from V and 3 bases from J, the junction kept 4 bases outside the gene matches. The CDR3 is CASSYPLAGDYEQYF. As DNA, the CDR3 is TGTGCCAGCAGTTACCCGCTAGCGGGGGACTACGAGCAGTACTTC.

This CDR3 reads CALTGTLGGTQYF. The CDR3 DNA reads TGTGCCCTTACGGGAACCCTAGGGGGGACCCAGTACTTC. This chain uses TRBV7-2 with TRBJ2-5, with TRBD1 as a possible D gene (6 bases). V was shortened by 11 bases and J by 7 bases, with 20 bases between the two germline ends. The CDR3 has 13 residues. Germline V gene sequence: CDR1 SGHTA, CDR2 FQGNSA.

V is TRBV14 and J is TRBJ1-6; no clear D gene. From germline, CDR1 is SGHDN and CDR2 FVKESK. The CDR3 extends over 14 amino acids. The V and J ends lost 0 bases and 10 bases respectively, with 10 bases between them. This CDR3 reads CASSQDWPTSPLHF. CDR3 nucleotide sequence: TGTGCCAGCAGCCAAGATTGGCCGACATCACCCCTCCACTTT.

V is TRBV7-9 and J is TRBJ2-5; D perhaps matches TRBD2 (5 bases). Deletions cut 0 bases from V and 5 bases from J, with 10 bases between. Germline loops: CDR1 SEHNR, CDR2 FQNEAQ (reference sequence). This CDR3 contains 14 residues. CDR3 loop: CASSLAGRGETQYF. The CDR3 DNA follows: TGTGCCAGCAGCTTAGCTGGGAGAGGGGAGACCCAGTACTTC.

The genes are TRBV2 and TRBJ1-2; D not certain. The CDR3 is 14 residues long. CDR1 SNHLY and CDR2 FYNNEI come from the germline V gene. V was pared by 6 bases and J by 2 bases, with 13 bases between. DNA of the CDR3: TGTGCCAGCAGACGACACGAAGAAAACTATGGCTACACCTTC. Translating gives CASRRHEENYGYTF.

This clonotype was seen a few times. The chain uses TRBV7-9 and TRBJ1-1; D is unclear. With 1 base removed from V and 2 bases from J, the gap between germline ends came to 5 bases. The CDR3 loop spans 13 amino acids. Germline values: CDR1 SEHNR, CDR2 FQNEAQ (reference sequence). In DNA, the CDR3 is TGTGCCAGCAGCTTAGTGCTAAACACTGAAGCTTTCTTT. It yields the protein CASSLVLNTEAFF.

This chain connects TRBV7-2 to TRBJ2-2; D not certain. Germline-derived CDR1 and CDR2 are SGHTA and FQGNSA. The CDR3 length is 13 residues. The germline V and J ends were trimmed by 5 bases and 4 bases, with 8 bases remaining between them. CDR3 region: CASSVSVTGELFF. The CDR3, as DNA: TGTGCCAGCAGCGTATCAGTCACCGGGGAGCTGTTTTTT.

The chain has TRBV9 and TRBJ2-5; 8 nucleotides match TRBD2. This CDR3 is 16 amino acids long. Losses at the gene ends were 4 bases for V and 0 bases for J; bases not matched to a gene: 8. Germline V gives CDR1 SGDLS, CDR2 YYNGEE. CDR3 DNA sequence: TGTGCCAGCAGCCCCCGGGGACTAGGGTACCAAGAGACCCAGTACTTC. Its translation: CASSPRGLGYQETQYF. The full variable domain, in which reference TRBV9 and TRBJ2-5 provide the parts outside the CDR3, is DSGVTQTPKHLITATGQRVTLRCSPRSGDLSVYWYQQSLDQGLQFLIQYYNGEERAKGNILERFSAQQFPDLHSELNLSSLELGDSALYFCASSPRGLGYQETQYFGPGTRLLVL.

CDR3 in DNA: TGTGCCAGCAGCCGCGTGAGCGGGGGGGCTGGCGGGGAGCTGTTTTTT. It yields the protein CASSRVSGGAGGELFF. V usage is TRBV4-2 and J usage is TRBJ2-2, with TRBD2 matching over 10 bases. Trimming at V came to 4 bases and at J to 7 bases, leaving 9 bases not matched to a gene. CDR1 is LGHNA and CDR2 is YNFKEQ in the germline V gene. The CDR3 extends over 16 amino acids.

The chain combines TRBV5-1 with TRBJ2-3; 8 positions agree with TRBD1. CDR1 is SGHRS, CDR2 YFSETQ, per germline. Trimming at V came to 4 bases and at J to 6 bases, leaving 7 bases not matched to a gene. The CDR3 extends over 14 amino acids. The CDR3 DNA reads as TGCGCCAGCAGCACCCAGACAGGGGCGGATACGCAGTATTTT. As protein: CASSTQTGADTQYF. The variable domain in full, completed from reference TRBV5-1 and TRBJ2-3, reads KAGVTQTPRYLIKTRGQQVTLSCSPISGHRSVSWYQQTPGQGLQFLFEYFSETQRNKGNFPGRFSGRQFSNSRSEMNVSTLELGDSALYLCASSTQTGADTQYFGPGTRLTVL.

This rearrangement joins TRBV18 to TRBJ1-4; D call uncertain. There are 14 residues in the CDR3. Looked up from germline, CDR1 is KGHSH and CDR2 is LQKENI. Trimming cost V 3 bases and J 4 bases, with 9 bases left between them. The CDR3 region is CASSPSGLNEKLFF. In DNA form, the CDR3 reads TGTGCCAGCTCACCGTCAGGCCTTAATGAAAAACTGTTTTTT.